This TCR beta chain appears in the sequencing data of a study of T cells in Graves' hyperthyroidism and ophthalmopathy. CDR1 and CDR2 (germline): WSHSY, SAAADI. V lost 4 bases, J lost 4 bases, and 4 bases stayed unmatched. There are 14 residues in the CDR3. Study observations and caveats: The model's output predicted ophthalmopathy at a median of 6.5 months prior to onset.

The CDR3 regions of TCR beta were amplified from RNA transcripts. The HTBI primer set was used in a first-round RT-PCR of the TCR CDR3. TCRdb analysed the multiplex PCR reads with MiXCR anew, one entry per CDR3 protein. The data contain fewer than 650,000 distinct CDR3 sequences, 13% to 15% of them singletons. Note on this clonotype: No antigen is known for it.

The sequence was obtained from a woman younger than 30 with Graves' ophthalmopathy. Sample: blood. The V and J genes are TRBV10-2 and TRBJ2-7, with 10 bases matching TRBD1. The DNA of the CDR3 is TGCGCCAGCAGTGGGGGACAGGGGAAATACGAGCAGTACTTC. Amino acid sequence: CASSGGQGKYEQYF.